What follows describes a single T cell receptor beta chain. These data are taken from a study of response to subunit inactivated influenza vaccine. The germline V gene has CDR1 ENHRY and CDR2 SYGVKD. J gave up 2 bases and V 4 bases, and 12 bases lay outside the gene matches. The CDR3 is 17 amino acids. TCRdb called the RT-PCR reads again in MiXCR, with one record for every CDR3 protein. This table holds about 480,000 distinct CDR3 sequences, roughly 13% found once. The specimen comprised PBMCs from blood, sampled 35 to 45 days after vaccination. The sequence came from a man aged 50-59 years who received an inactivated influenza vaccine. The chain links TRBV10-3 to TRBJ2-7; 9 positions match TRBD2. The CDR3 spells CAISVAASGKMAYEQYF. DNA for the CDR3: TGTGCCATCAGTGTAGCGGCTAGCGGGAAGATGGCCTACGAGCAGTACTTC.